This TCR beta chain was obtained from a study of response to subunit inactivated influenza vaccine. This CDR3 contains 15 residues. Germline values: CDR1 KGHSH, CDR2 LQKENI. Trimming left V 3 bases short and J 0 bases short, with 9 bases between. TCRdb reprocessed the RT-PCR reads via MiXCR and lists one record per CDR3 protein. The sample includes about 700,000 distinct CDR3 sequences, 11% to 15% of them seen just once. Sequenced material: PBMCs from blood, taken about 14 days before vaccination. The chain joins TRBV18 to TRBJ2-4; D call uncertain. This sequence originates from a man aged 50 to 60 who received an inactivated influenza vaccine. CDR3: CASSPPLRAKNIQYF. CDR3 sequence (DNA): TGTGCCAGCTCACCCCCGCTTAGAGCCAAAAACATTCAGTACTTC.